The clone carrying this TCR beta chain was seen only a few times. This specimen belongs to a study of T-cell reconstitution after alpha-beta-depleted transplantation in children. Unique molecular identifiers were used in preparing the TCRbeta library. TCRdb called the PCR reads again in MiXCR, with one record for every CDR3 protein. Among about 460,000 distinct CDR3 sequences listed, under 15% were seen once. Unmatched junction bases numbered 2, after V lost 0 bases and J lost 3 bases. Per the germline V gene, CDR1 is SGHRS and CDR2 is YFSETQ. The CDR3 covers 14 residues. This TCR was recovered from a human donor who donated a stem cell graft to a child with combined immunodeficiency. The V and J genes are TRBV5-1 and TRBJ2-5; 7 nucleotides agree with TRBD1. The starting material was PBMCs from the stem cell graft donor, obtained from the stem cell graft. The CDR3 region has the DNA TGCGCCAGCAGCTTGGGGCAGGGGGAAGAGACCCAGTACTTC. It encodes CASSLGQGEETQYF.